One sample yielded the 4 T cell receptor beta chains listed below, sequenced in a study of T cell responses to AZD1222 COVID-19 vaccine. Libraries were prepared by immunoSEQ multiplex PCR; TCRdb keeps only in-frame clonotypes and omits some of them. The record lists about 140,000 clones, of which the ten most abundant hold under 2.5%. The sequenced sample was peripheral blood. The receptor source for this set is an adult in good health.

J is TRBJ2-6 and V is TRBV11-3; either TRBD1 or TRBD2 may fit D (5 bases each). V was shortened by 7 bases and J by 0 bases, with 19 bases between the two germline ends. CDR3 size: 18 residues. Germline V gene lookup returns CDR1 SGHNT and CDR2 YENEEA. The CDR3 spells CASTSTGRLRSGANVLTF. CDR3 coding DNA: TGTGCCAGCACTTCGACGGGACGGCTACGCTCTGGGGCCAACGTCCTGACTTTC.

The gene calls are TRBV12-5 and TRBJ1-4; D call uncertain. The CDR3 has 14 amino acids. V was clipped by 6 bases and J by 7 bases, with 15 bases between them. In germline, CDR1 is LGHNT, CDR2 FRNRAP. The CDR3 region is CASGARTGSEKLFF. Here the CDR3 DNA reads TGTGCTAGTGGCGCCCGGACGGGTAGTGAAAAACTGTTTTTT.

This chain connects TRBV13 to TRBJ2-1; TRBD2 is a possible D gene (5 bases). The germline CDR1 and CDR2 sequences are PRHDT and FYEKMQ (reference sequence). Trimming shortened V by 3 bases and J by 2 bases, and 11 bases separated the two germline ends. The CDR3 extends over 15 amino acids. The CDR3 reads CASSFGSGPYNEQFF. DNA of the CDR3: TGTGCCAGCAGCTTTGGGAGCGGTCCCTACAATGAGCAGTTCTTC.

This chain uses TRBV30 with TRBJ1-1; TRBD1 aligns across 8 bases. V shed 1 base and J 6 bases; nucleotides not matched to a gene: 7. The CDR3 contains 14 residues. The germline V gene has CDR1 GTSNPN and CDR2 SVGIG (reference sequence). The CDR3: CAWSATGGVAEAFF. DNA for the CDR3: TGTGCCTGGAGTGCAACAGGGGGTGTGGCTGAAGCTTTCTTT.